This T cell receptor (beta chain) is drawn from a study of T cell repertoires in cytomegalovirus infection. Study-level findings and limits: In two of eight donors, the top clonotype was HLA-C-restricted CMV-specific. Identification of carriers of CMV plus the relevant HLA was achieved through cumulative public TCR beta family frequency.

In regard to this clonotype: Antigen specificity is unknown.

MiXCR was run by TCRdb on the reads, yielding one entry per CDR3 protein. The table has some 400,000 distinct CDR3 sequences, 25% to 40% seen once. The sequenced sample was PBMCs. The receptor's source is a human donor in good health (CMV status not recorded). Some clones in this sample may be carry-over from other donors' samples.

The CDR3 region is CASSPQQASSGNTIYF. The CDR3 coding sequence is TGTGCCAGCTCACCACAACAGGCGAGCTCTGGAAACACCATATATTTT. The J gene is TRBJ1-3, the V gene TRBV18; possible D gene TRBD1, 5 bases. CDR1 and CDR2 from the germline V gene are KGHSH and LQKENI. The CDR3 length is 16 residues. V lost 1 base, J lost 0 bases, and 10 bases lay in between. The whole variable domain, filled in from reference TRBV18 and TRBJ1-3, reads NAGVMQNPRHLVRRRGQEARLRCSPMKGHSHVYWYRQLPEEGLKFMVYLQKENIIDESGMPKERFSAEFPKEGPSILRIQQVVRGDSAAYFCASSPQQASSGNTIYFGEGSWLTVV.